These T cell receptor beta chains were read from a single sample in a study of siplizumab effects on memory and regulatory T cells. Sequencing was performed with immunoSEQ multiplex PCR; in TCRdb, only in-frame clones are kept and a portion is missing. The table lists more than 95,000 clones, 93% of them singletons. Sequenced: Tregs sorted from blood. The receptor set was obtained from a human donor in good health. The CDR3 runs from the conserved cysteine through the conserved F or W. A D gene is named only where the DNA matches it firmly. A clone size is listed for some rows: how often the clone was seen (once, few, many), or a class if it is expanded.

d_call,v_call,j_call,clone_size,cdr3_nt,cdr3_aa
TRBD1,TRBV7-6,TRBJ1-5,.,TGTGCCAGCAGTTCGGACAGGGGCCAGCCCCAGCATTTT,CASSSDRGQPQHF
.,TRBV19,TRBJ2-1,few,TGTGCCAGTAGTCCGACTCGACGCAATGAGCAGTTCTTC,CASSPTRRNEQFF
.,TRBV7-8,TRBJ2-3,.,TGTGCCAGCAGCTTGATGGGGGCTAGCACAGATACGCAGTATTTT,CASSLMGASTDTQYF
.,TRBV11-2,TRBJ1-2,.,TGTGCCAGCAGCTTAGAGAGGGGACTAGGCTACACCTTC,CASSLERGLGYTF
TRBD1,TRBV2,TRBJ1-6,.,TGTGCCAGCAGATACCGGGACAGAGGAAATTCACCCCTCCACTTT,CASRYRDRGNSPLHF
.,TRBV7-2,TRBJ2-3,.,TGTGCCAGCAGCTCCCGCACCCACTTGAGCGAGAGGGCCCGGGATACGCAGTATTTT,CASSSRTHLSERARDTQYF
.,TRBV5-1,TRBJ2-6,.,TGCGCCAGCAGCTTCGCCCCTGGGGCCAACGTCCTGACTTTC,CASSFAPGANVLTF
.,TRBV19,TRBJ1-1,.,TGTGCCAGTAGTATAGAGGGCAAGAACACTGAAGCTTTCTTT,CASSIEGKNTEAFF
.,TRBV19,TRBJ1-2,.,TGTGCCAGTAGTATAATAAGGACAGTAGAGTCTGGCTACACCTTC,CASSIIRTVESGYTF
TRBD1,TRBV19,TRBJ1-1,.,TGTGCCAGTAGTACCCTTAGGACAGGGTGGAACACTGAAGCTTTCTTT,CASSTLRTGWNTEAFF
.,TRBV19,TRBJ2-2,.,TGTGCCAGTAGTTATTGGTCGGCAGGGGATTGGACCGGGGAGCTGTTTTTT,CASSYWSAGDWTGELFF
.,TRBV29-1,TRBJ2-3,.,TGCAGCGTTGACGAGGGCACAGATACGCAGTATTTT,CSVDEGTDTQYF
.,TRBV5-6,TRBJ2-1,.,TGTGCCAGCAGCGCAGACCGGGGCAATGAGCAGTTCTTC,CASSADRGNEQFF
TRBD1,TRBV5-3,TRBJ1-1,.,TGTGCCAGAAGCTTCCACACAGGGGGAGGAGGTACTGAAGCTTTCTTT,CARSFHTGGGGTEAFF
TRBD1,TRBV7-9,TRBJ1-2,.,TGTGCCAGCAGCCCGGACAGGGCGACCTATGGCTACACCTTC,CASSPDRATYGYTF
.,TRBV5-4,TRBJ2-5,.,TGTGCCAGCAGCTTGGGGACAGAAGAGACCCAGTACTTC,CASSLGTEETQYF
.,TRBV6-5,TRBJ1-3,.,TGTGCCAGCAGTTACTCGACGGGGGGCTCTGGAAACACCATATATTTT,CASSYSTGGSGNTIYF
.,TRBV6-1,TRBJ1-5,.,TGTGCCAGCAGTGAACTTCGTGGGGGTAATCAGCCCCAGCATTTT,CASSELRGGNQPQHF
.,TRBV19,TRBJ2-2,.,TGTGCCAGTAGTATGACCGGGGGAACCGGGGAGCTGTTTTTT,CASSMTGGTGELFF
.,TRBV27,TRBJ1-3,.,TGTGCCAGCCGGGGGGCGGAACGAAACACCATATATTTT,CASRGAERNTIYF
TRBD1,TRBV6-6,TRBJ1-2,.,TGTGCCAGCAGTAACAGACAGGGAAACTATGGCTACACCTTC,CASSNRQGNYGYTF
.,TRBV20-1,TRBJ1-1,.,TGCAGTGCCGGGGGCGACACTGAAGCTTTCTTT,CSAGGDTEAFF
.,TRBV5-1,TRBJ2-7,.,TGCGCCAGCAGCTTAGGCCGAACCAGACTTGCCGAGCAGTACTTC,CASSLGRTRLAEQYF
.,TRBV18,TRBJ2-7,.,TGTGCCAGCTCACTAAGTGGGGGCAACTACGAGCAGTACTTC,CASSLSGGNYEQYF
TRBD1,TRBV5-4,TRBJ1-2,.,TGTGCCAGCAGCTCGCAGGGGGAGGGTGGCTACACCTTC,CASSSQGEGGYTF
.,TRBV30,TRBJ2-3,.,TGTGCCTGGAGTGTAACAGGTCTCACAGATACGCAGTATTTT,CAWSVTGLTDTQYF
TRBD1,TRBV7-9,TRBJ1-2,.,TGTGCCAGCAGCCGCCATAGACAGGGGGATAACTATGGCTACACCTTC,CASSRHRQGDNYGYTF
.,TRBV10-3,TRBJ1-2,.,TGTGCCATCAGAATGACAGAGACCTATGGCTACACCTTC,CAIRMTETYGYTF
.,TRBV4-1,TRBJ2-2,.,TGCGCCAGCAGCCAAGATCGGGCGAACACCGGGGAGCTGTTTTTT,CASSQDRANTGELFF
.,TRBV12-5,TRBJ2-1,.,TGTGCTAGTGGTTTGGTATTATCGCGGGCCCATAATGAGCAGTTCTTC,CASGLVLSRAHNEQFF
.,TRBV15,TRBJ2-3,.,TGTGCCACCAGCCGCGGACTACCCTACACAGATACGCAGTATTTT,CATSRGLPYTDTQYF
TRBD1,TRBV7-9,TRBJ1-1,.,TGTGCCAGCAGCCCCCGCAGGGGGGTCCTAAACACTGAAGCTTTCTTT,CASSPRRGVLNTEAFF
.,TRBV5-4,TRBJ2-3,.,TGTGCCAGCAGCGCGTCACCTCATTCGATGTTGTTCGATACGCAGTATTTT,CASSASPHSMLFDTQYF